These 32 T cell receptor beta chains came from one sample sequenced in a study of Graves' ophthalmopathy and Graves' hyperthyroidism. From RNA, the CDR3 regions of TCR beta chains were amplified and sequenced. A first-round RT-PCR used HTBI primers, followed by a second-round multiplex PCR. TCRdb ran MiXCR on the multiplex PCR reads and lists one entry per CDR3 protein. The data show about 210,000 distinct CDR3 sequences, 25% to 35% seen once. Source material: peripheral blood. The receptor source for this set is a man between 50 and 59 years old with Graves' ophthalmopathy.

The sample holds many counts of this clonotype. This chain links TRBV7-9 with TRBJ1-1; D is perhaps TRBD1 (5 bases). V was trimmed by 5 bases and J by 1 base, leaving 20 bases between them. Germline assignment: CDR1 SEHNR and CDR2 FQNEAQ (reference sequence). This CDR3 contains 17 residues. CDR3: CASSPQALVAGNTEAFF. DNA for the CDR3: TGTGCCAGCAGCCCACAGGCCCTGGTGGCTGGGAACACTGAAGCTTTCTTT.

This clonotype was counted many times. V is TRBV27 and J is TRBJ2-7, with 13 bases matching TRBD2. The CDR3 loop spans 16 amino acids. The trim removed 6 bases at V and 1 base at J, leaving 6 bases unmatched. Germline lookup yields CDR1 MNHEY and CDR2 SMNVEV (reference sequence). The CDR3 sequence is CASSPLGLAGSYEQYF. The CDR3 coding sequence is TGTGCCAGCAGCCCCTTGGGACTAGCGGGGTCCTACGAGCAGTACTTC.

The rearrangement uses TRBV12-3 or TRBV12-4 and TRBJ1-1; TRBD1 might be the D (5 bases). The CDR3 runs 13 residues. Trimming removed 5 bases at V and 10 bases at J, with 17 bases between. In DNA form, the CDR3 reads TGTGCCAGCAGTCGGGGGTTAGAGGTGGCAGCTTTCTTT. It specifies CASSRGLEVAAFF.

This clonotype was observed at least ten times. The gene calls are TRBV19 and TRBJ1-1; possible D gene TRBD1, 5 bases. This CDR3 spans 13 amino acids. CDR1 is LNHDA, CDR2 SQIVND, per germline (reference sequence). Trimming stripped 5 bases from V and 3 bases from J, with 10 bases between. The chain's CDR3 is CASSVDIDTEAFF. The CDR3 nucleotides read TGTGCCAGTAGTGTGGACATAGACACTGAAGCTTTCTTT. Supplemented by reference TRBV19 and TRBJ1-1, the full variable domain reads DGGITQSPKYLFRKEGQNVTLSCEQNLNHDAMYWYRQDPGQGLRLIYYSQIVNDFQKGDIAEGYSVSREKKESFPLTVTSAQKNPTAFYLCASSVDIDTEAFFGQGTRLTVV.

This clonotype came up many times. The chain carries TRBV12-3 or TRBV12-4 and TRBJ2-7; TRBD2 agrees at 12 bases. The CDR3 is 17 residues long. The trim removed 4 bases at V and 0 bases at J, leaving 7 bases unmatched. CDR3 nucleotide sequence: TGTGCCAGCAGTTCCCCCCCGACTAGCGGGAGCTCCTACGAGCAGTACTTC. It specifies CASSSPPTSGSSYEQYF.

CDR3 nucleotide sequence: TGTGCCAGCAGTTCCATCTATAGCAATCAGCCCCAGCATTTT. Its translation: CASSSIYSNQPQHF. The gene calls are TRBV28 and TRBJ1-5; D not resolved. The CDR3 is 14 residues long. Deletions cut 4 bases from V and 0 bases from J, with 7 bases between. Germline V gene lookup returns CDR1 MDHEN and CDR2 SYDVKM.

This clonotype appeared many times. This chain uses TRBV7-2 with TRBJ2-7; 7 nucleotides agree with TRBD1. The germline V gene has CDR1 SGHTA and CDR2 FQGNSA. The CDR3 contains 15 residues. Trimming removed 1 base from V and 3 bases from J; junction bases left unmatched: 6. CDR3 DNA sequence: TGTGCCAGCAGCTTAGTAGGGGACAGTTTCTACGAGCAGTACTTC. Its protein is CASSLVGDSFYEQYF.

This clonotype was counted ten times or more. The rearrangement links TRBV10-3 to TRBJ2-2, with 7 positions matching TRBD1. This CDR3 region has 14 residues. The ends lost 7 bases at V and 1 base at J; junction bases unmatched: 3. Germline CDR1 and CDR2: ENHRY and SYGVKD. The DNA of the CDR3 is TGTGCCATCACCAGGACAGGGAACACCGGGGAGCTGTTTTTT. Its translation: CAITRTGNTGELFF.

This clonotype was counted at least ten times. The gene calls are TRBV27 and TRBJ2-2, with TRBD1 as a possible D gene (5 bases). The V end lost 2 bases, the J end lost 4 bases, and 5 bases lay between the germline ends. Germline loops: CDR1 MNHEY, CDR2 SMNVEV (reference sequence). This CDR3 comprises 13 residues. The CDR3 DNA is TGTGCCAGCAGTTTACAGGGCACCGGGGAGCTGTTTTTT. Translation: CASSLQGTGELFF.

This chain connects TRBV12-3 or TRBV12-4 to TRBJ1-1; unclear D gene. The CDR3 totals 12 residues. V was cut by 7 bases and J by 3 bases, with 9 bases left in between. CDR3 DNA: TGTGCCAGCACCCCGCAGTACACTGAAGCTTTCTTT. Translation gives CASTPQYTEAFF.

This clonotype was observed a few times. At one end, the junction sequence differs from germline, possibly due to a read error. The chain links TRBV6-2 or TRBV6-3 to TRBJ1-3; D gene uncertain. The CDR3 is 15 amino acids. Germline V gene sequence: CDR1 MNHEY, CDR2 SVGEGT. The CDR3 DNA is TGTGCCAGCAGTTACGCCGTCCACTCTGGAAACACCGTATATTTT. Its translation is CASSYAVHSGNTVYF.

This sequence joins TRBV7-2 and TRBJ2-7; the D gene is possibly TRBD1 (5 bases). The ends were cut back, 1 base at V and 2 bases at J, with 9 bases in the middle. CDR3 size: 14 residues. Germline CDR1 is SGHTA and CDR2 is FQGNSA. The CDR3 sequence is CASSLGPTAYEQYF. The CDR3 bases are TGTGCCAGCAGCTTAGGTCCGACAGCCTACGAGCAGTACTTC.

V usage is TRBV28 and J usage is TRBJ2-4; D may correspond to TRBD1 or TRBD2 (5 bases each). The germline CDR1 and CDR2 sequences are MDHEN and SYDVKM. There are 13 residues in the CDR3. Trimming removed 3 bases from V and 7 bases from J, with 10 bases in between. In DNA, the CDR3 is TGTGCCAGCAGTTTCCCGGGACCTAACATTCAGTACTTC. Its protein is CASSFPGPNIQYF.

This chain joins TRBV12-3 or TRBV12-4 and TRBJ1-6; D remains unclear. The CDR3 loop spans 12 amino acids. Between the trimmed V and J ends, which lost 6 bases and 10 bases, there was a span of 10 bases. CDR3 in amino acids: CASRPADSPLHF. The CDR3 bases are TGTGCCAGCAGACCTGCGGACTCACCCCTCCACTTT.

This clonotype was counted many times. The chain uses TRBV2 and TRBJ2-7, with TRBD2 as a possible D gene (7 bases). This CDR3 contains 14 residues. Germline lookup yields CDR1 SNHLY and CDR2 FYNNEI. Deletions cut 3 bases from V and 6 bases from J, with 15 bases between. DNA for the CDR3: TGTGCCAGCAGTGAGGCGGGGGCTGTGGGCGAGCAGTACTTC. It encodes CASSEAGAVGEQYF.

This clonotype was picked up many times. The chain has TRBV29-1 and TRBJ1-2; D perhaps matches TRBD1 (6 bases). Deletions cut 4 bases from V and 6 bases from J, with 15 bases between. The CDR3 totals 13 residues. Germline CDR1 SQVTM, CDR2 ANQGSEA. The CDR3 reads CSVVGTRQDGYTF. The DNA of the CDR3 is TGCAGCGTTGTGGGGACAAGGCAAGATGGCTACACCTTC.

This sequence joins TRBV12-3 or TRBV12-4 and TRBJ1-5, with TRBD1 matching over 11 bases. J gave up 5 bases and V 5 bases, and 8 bases lay outside the gene matches. CDR3 size: 16 residues. The CDR3 protein is CASSIFGTGGHQPQHF. CDR3 DNA: TGTGCCAGCAGTATATTCGGGACAGGGGGACATCAGCCCCAGCATTTT.

This clonotype was recorded many times. The chain couples TRBV29-1 to TRBJ1-2; 7 nucleotides agree with TRBD1. Germline trimming cut 6 bases from V and 3 bases from J; bases unmatched to any gene: 10. Germline CDR1 SQVTM, CDR2 ANQGSEA. The CDR3 is made up of 14 amino acids. The CDR3 reads CSVRTGTVDYGYTF. CDR3 nucleotides: TGCAGCGTGCGGACAGGAACGGTGGACTATGGCTACACCTTC.

CDR3 DNA sequence: TGTGCCAGCAGTTTATCTTTGCAGCAGGCCTACGAGCAGTACTTC. Translation gives CASSLSLQQAYEQYF. V usage is TRBV28 and J usage is TRBJ2-7; no firm D call. Germline CDR1 reads MDHEN; CDR2 reads SYDVKM. The V end lost 1 base, the J end lost 2 bases, and 12 bases lay between the germline ends. The CDR3 consists of 15 residues. Together with reference TRBV28 and TRBJ2-7, the CDR3 gives the full variable domain: DVKVTQSSRYLVKRTGEKVFLECVQDMDHENMFWYRQDPGLGLRLIYFSYDVKMKEKGDIPEGYSVSREKKERFSLILESASTNQTSMYLCASSLSLQQAYEQYFGPGTRLTVT.

Many counts were recorded for this clonotype. This chain joins TRBV6-1 and TRBJ2-3; 9 nucleotides match TRBD1. Germline V lookup: CDR1 MNHNS, CDR2 SASEGT. This CDR3 contains 13 residues. V dropped 8 bases and J dropped 4; count of bases not matched to a gene: 4. Here the CDR3 DNA reads TGTGCCAGCGGACAGGGGAATTCAGATACGCAGTATTTT. Encoded protein: CASGQGNSDTQYF.

This clonotype was observed many times. This sequence joins TRBV24-1 and TRBJ2-2, with TRBD2 matching 8 bases. The CDR3 consists of 16 residues. CDR1 is KGHDR and CDR2 is SFDVKD in the germline V gene. V dropped 9 bases and J dropped 5; count of bases not matched to a gene: 13. This CDR3 is CATGPAGVRWTGELFF. Written as DNA, the CDR3 is TGTGCCACCGGTCCAGCGGGAGTCCGATGGACCGGGGAGCTGTTTTTT.

The chain uses TRBV12-5 and TRBJ2-7; TRBD1 agrees at 9 bases. V trimming: 4 bases; J trimming: 6 bases; junction bases outside the gene matches: 10. Germline V gene lookup returns CDR1 LGHNT and CDR2 FRNRAP. The CDR3 is 15 residues long. The CDR3 DNA reads TGTGCTAGTGGTTCGGACAGGGGAGGTGGGGTCGAGCAGTACTTC. Encoded protein: CASGSDRGGGVEQYF.

This clonotype was seen many times. The rearrangement joins TRBV12-3 or TRBV12-4 to TRBJ2-2; D is uncertain. This CDR3 comprises 15 residues. Trimming took off 1 base at V and 0 bases at J, with 6 bases between the two ends. Here the CDR3 DNA reads TGTGCCAGCAGTTTAGTTTACCCGAACACCGGGGAGCTGTTTTTT. Translation: CASSLVYPNTGELFF.

This clonotype was recorded at least ten times. V gene TRBV30 combines with J gene TRBJ1-1, with D unresolved. The germline V gene encodes CDR1 GTSNPN and CDR2 SVGIG (reference sequence). Trimming stripped 3 bases from V and 0 bases from J, with 8 bases between. There are 13 residues in the CDR3. CDR3 nucleotides: TGTGCCTGGAGGAGGACTGTGAACACTGAAGCTTTCTTT. This translates into CAWRRTVNTEAFF.

The chain links TRBV27 to TRBJ1-1; D perhaps matches TRBD1 (6 bases). V was shortened by 6 bases and J by 4 bases, with 15 bases between the two germline ends. Germline V CDR1 and CDR2: MNHEY, SMNVEV (reference sequence). This CDR3 comprises 14 residues. CDR3 sequence reads: CASSYRAGITEAFF. The CDR3 bases are TGTGCCAGCAGCTACAGGGCCGGTATCACTGAAGCTTTCTTT.

This clonotype was found many times. This rearrangement joins TRBV18 to TRBJ2-5, with D possibly matching TRBD1 (6 bases). Trimming removed 3 bases from V and 3 bases from J, with 11 bases in between. The CDR3 is 14 amino acids. The germline V gene encodes CDR1 KGHSH and CDR2 LQKENI. CDR3 DNA: TGTGCCAGCTCACCCCGGGACATTAAAGAGACCCAGTACTTC. The encoded protein is CASSPRDIKETQYF. Using reference TRBV18 and TRBJ2-5 for the parts outside the CDR3, the full variable domain is NAGVMQNPRHLVRRRGQEARLRCSPMKGHSHVYWYRQLPEEGLKFMVYLQKENIIDESGMPKERFSAEFPKEGPSILRIQQVVRGDSAAYFCASSPRDIKETQYFGPGTRLLVL.

This clonotype has at least ten counts. The V gene is TRBV12-3 or TRBV12-4, the J gene TRBJ1-3; unclear D gene. Trimming took 6 bases from V and 0 from J, leaving 15 bases between them. The CDR3 length is 16 residues. The CDR3 spells CASSSFKTYSGNTIYF. In nucleotides, the CDR3 is TGTGCCAGCAGCAGTTTCAAAACTTACTCTGGAAACACCATATATTTT.

Ten or more counts support this clonotype. The J gene is TRBJ2-7, the V gene TRBV27; D not certain. The V and J ends lost 4 bases and 3 bases respectively, with 13 bases between them. This CDR3 has 14 amino acids. Per the germline V gene, CDR1 is MNHEY and CDR2 is SMNVEV (reference sequence). CDR3 bases: TGTGCCAGCAGTTCCAAAGAACGAATCTACGAGCAGTACTTC. Amino acid sequence: CASSSKERIYEQYF.

J is TRBJ2-7 and V is TRBV20-1, with 7 positions matching TRBD2. This CDR3 spans 13 amino acids. Germline assignment: CDR1 DFQATT and CDR2 SNEGSKA (reference sequence). After removal of 3 bases from V and 5 bases from J, the junction contained 7 bases not matched to a gene. This CDR3 is CSASDGLGHEQYF. The CDR3 DNA sequence: TGCAGTGCTAGTGACGGACTAGGGCACGAGCAGTACTTC.

This clonotype was seen many times. The chain joins TRBV19 to TRBJ2-5; D may be TRBD1 or TRBD2 (5 bases each). Trimming stripped 4 bases from V and 3 bases from J, with 12 bases between. Germline V gene sequence: CDR1 LNHDA, CDR2 SQIVND (reference sequence). There are 14 residues in the CDR3. CDR3 DNA: TGTGCCAGTAGTACCGGGACCGATGAAGAGACCCAGTACTTC. Protein sequence: CASSTGTDEETQYF.

V usage is TRBV20-1 and J usage is TRBJ1-2; D might be TRBD1 (6 bases). The V end was cut by 6 bases, the J end by 5 bases, with 13 bases between. This CDR3 contains 12 residues. Germline V CDR1 and CDR2: DFQATT, SNEGSKA (reference sequence). The CDR3 DNA is TGCAGTGCAGACCCACAGGGTTATGGCTACACCTTC. Its protein product is CSADPQGYGYTF.

This clonotype occurred many times. The chain is built from TRBV2 and TRBJ2-7; 14 bases fit TRBD2. Unmatched junction bases numbered 8, after V lost 1 base and J lost 9 bases. Germline lookup yields CDR1 SNHLY and CDR2 FYNNEI. CDR3 length: 16 residues. CDR3 sequence (DNA): TGTGCCAGCAGTGAAGAGGGACTAGCGGGAGCTAGTAGGCAGTACTTC. This gives the protein CASSEEGLAGASRQYF.